This entry lists 14 T cell receptor beta chains sequenced from one sample in a study of PD-L1 blockade in urothelial cancer (dated by TCRdb to about 2017). Libraries came from the immunoSEQ multiplex PCR assay. TCRdb obtained this table from immuneACCESS and retained in-frame rearrangements with V and J assigned. These tables miss some clones; where compared with another copy, unresolved V genes account for less than half of the shortfall, and the remainder is unexplained. In this sample the table shows tens of thousands of clones, approximately 77% of which occur a single time. The ten largest clones capture about 4% of the sample. The sample's time point label is to be understood as: pretreatment peripheral blood. Material: PBMCs, obtained around atezolizumab (anti-PD-L1) treatment. The receptors originated from a man between 65 and 80 years old with urothelial cancer.

The chain combines TRBV19 with TRBJ2-3; D unresolved. From germline, CDR1 is LNHDA and CDR2 SQIVND (reference sequence). The length of the CDR3 is 15 residues. The germline V and J ends were trimmed by 4 bases and 2 bases, with 13 bases remaining between them. Written as DNA, the CDR3 is TGTGCCAGTAGTAGCACAATGACTTTCACAGATACGCAGTATTTT. Translating gives CASSSTMTFTDTQYF.

The genes are TRBV28 and TRBJ1-5; D unclear. The CDR3 loop spans 17 amino acids. Trimming took 6 bases from V and 1 from J, leaving 19 bases between them. CDR1 is MDHEN and CDR2 is SYDVKM in the germline V gene. CDR3 in amino acids: CASSQTTGRWSNQPQHF. The CDR3 DNA reads TGTGCCAGCAGCCAAACTACGGGGAGGTGGAGCAATCAGCCCCAGCATTTT.

The V call is TRBV7-9, the J call TRBJ2-7; TRBD1 is a possible D gene (6 bases). This CDR3 comprises 15 residues. Germline values: CDR1 SEHNR, CDR2 FQNEAQ (reference sequence). Trimming removed 3 bases at V and 2 bases at J, with 14 bases between. CDR3 DNA sequence: TGTGCCAGCAGCTTGTCCACCGGGACAACCTACGAGCAGTACTTC. As protein: CASSLSTGTTYEQYF.

The chain combines TRBV14 with TRBJ2-7, with TRBD2 as a possible D gene (5 bases). CDR1 and CDR2 from the germline V gene are SGHDN and FVKESK. The CDR3 has 20 residues. The V gene lost 1 base and the J gene lost 2 bases, with 27 bases spanning the gap. This CDR3 is CASSQGVGSTEGWRPYEQYF. The CDR3, as DNA: TGTGCCAGCAGCCAAGGGGTTGGCAGTACTGAGGGATGGAGACCCTACGAGCAGTACTTC.

This chain joins TRBV19 and TRBJ1-2; 8 bases align to TRBD1. Germline CDR1 LNHDA, CDR2 SQIVND (reference sequence). Trimming removed 9 bases from V and 5 bases from J; junction bases left unmatched: 17. This CDR3 has 16 amino acids. The CDR3 reads CASAITGGGLVYGYTF. The CDR3 nucleotides read TGTGCCAGCGCTATTACAGGGGGAGGATTGGTATATGGCTACACCTTC.

This clone showed up just once. The V and J genes are TRBV7-2 and TRBJ2-3, with 10 bases identical to TRBD2. Germline V lookup: CDR1 SGHTA, CDR2 FQGNSA. J gave up 2 bases and V 1 base, and 3 bases lay outside the gene matches. The CDR3 runs 16 residues. The CDR3 DNA reads as TGTGCCAGCAGCTTAGGGAGCGGGGGGGCCACAGATACGCAGTATTTT. Protein sequence: CASSLGSGGATDTQYF. The full variable domain, with the rest looked up from reference TRBV7-2 and TRBJ2-3, is GAGVSQSPSNKVTEKGKDVELRCDPISGHTALYWYRQSLGQGLEFLIYFQGNSAPDKSGLPSDRFSAERTGGSVSTLTIQRTQQEDSAVYLCASSLGSGGATDTQYFGPGTRLTVL.

This CDR3 is CASSSSRDISDTQYF. The CDR3 coding sequence is TGTGCCAGCAGTTCGTCCCGGGACATATCGGATACGCAGTATTTT. The chain couples TRBV28 to TRBJ2-3; D may be TRBD1 (6 bases). The V and J ends lost 4 bases and 6 bases respectively, with 17 bases between them. The CDR3 loop spans 15 amino acids. The germline CDR1 and CDR2 sequences are MDHEN and SYDVKM.

The genes are TRBV6-1 and TRBJ1-2; weak D call: TRBD1 (6 bases). The CDR3 spans 13 residues. The V end lost 3 bases, the J end lost 7 bases, and 12 bases lay between the germline ends. The germline V gene encodes CDR1 MNHNS and CDR2 SASEGT. The CDR3 reads CASSERTVAGYTF. The DNA for the CDR3 is TGTGCCAGCAGTGAGAGGACAGTAGCTGGCTACACCTTC.

The genes are TRBV11-1 and TRBJ1-1, with D unresolved. The V gene lost 3 bases and the J gene lost 6 bases, with 8 bases spanning the gap. Germline-derived CDR1 and CDR2 are SGHAT and FQDESV (reference sequence). The CDR3 sequence is 12 residues long. As DNA, the CDR3 is TGTGCCAGCAGCTTGGCAGGCGCTGAAGCTTTCTTT. Protein sequence: CASSLAGAEAFF.

The J gene is TRBJ2-7, the V gene TRBV5-1, with TRBD2 matching 8 bases. Trimming at V came to 2 bases and at J to 5 bases, leaving 15 bases not matched to a gene. The CDR3 has 17 residues. The germline gives CDR1 SGHRS, CDR2 YFSETQ. The chain's CDR3 is CASSLDVGRGGLDEQYF. The CDR3 DNA follows: TGCGCCAGCAGCTTAGATGTGGGACGGGGGGGCCTCGACGAGCAGTACTTC. Complete variable domain (other parts from reference TRBV5-1 and TRBJ2-7): KAGVTQTPRYLIKTRGQQVTLSCSPISGHRSVSWYQQTPGQGLQFLFEYFSETQRNKGNFPGRFSGRQFSNSRSEMNVSTLELGDSALYLCASSLDVGRGGLDEQYFGPGTRLTVT.

The chain has TRBV5-1 and TRBJ2-2; TRBD2 matches at 8 bases. Trimming at V came to 0 bases and at J to 0 bases, leaving 4 bases not matched to a gene. Germline CDR1 reads SGHRS; CDR2 reads YFSETQ. The CDR3 has 17 amino acids. The CDR3 is CASSLAAGLANTGELFF. The CDR3 nucleotides read TGCGCCAGCAGCTTGGCCGCGGGACTAGCGAACACCGGGGAGCTGTTTTTT.

The rearrangement links TRBV21-1 to TRBJ2-2; the DNA was not compared with TRBD1, the D call given in the table. TRBV21-1 is deemed a pseudogene. The CDR3 runs 17 residues. CDR3 DNA: TGTGCCAGCAGCACCGGACACCCCTGGATTTACACCGGGGAGCTGTTTTTT. Translated, it gives CASSTGHPWIYTGELFF.

The V and J genes are TRBV6-1 and TRBJ2-3, with 8 bases matching TRBD2. J was trimmed by 0 bases and V by 4 bases; bases with no gene match: 12. This CDR3 has 18 residues. Germline lookup yields CDR1 MNHNS and CDR2 SASEGT. In nucleotides, the CDR3 is TGTGCCAGCAGTGGACTCCCGTTTAAGCGGGGGAGCACAGATACGCAGTATTTT. It codes for CASSGLPFKRGSTDTQYF.

The V and J genes are TRBV7-2 and TRBJ2-7, with D perhaps TRBD2 (6 bases). The CDR3 consists of 14 residues. Trimming removed 5 bases from V and 8 bases from J, with 19 bases in between. Germline assignment: CDR1 SGHTA and CDR2 FQGNSA. In DNA form, the CDR3 reads TGTGCCAGCAGCCCTGGGGACTCACCCGGCCAGCAGTACTTC. Translated: CASSPGDSPGQQYF.